This T cell receptor (beta chain) was identified in a study of cytomegalovirus exposure and HLA in healthy donors. Study-level findings and limits: The study labeled about 160 TCR beta chains cytomegalovirus-associated. Per published reports, the classifier diagnosed cytomegalovirus status with high specificity and sensitivity. In a later analysis, TCR beta V- and J-gene trimming was associated with a missense DCLRE1C variant.

60 Vbeta and 13 Jbeta primers were used in PCR. Assay used: immunoSEQ multiplex PCR; TCRdb lists only in-frame clones, some missing. The sample consists of some 110,000 clones, approximately 86% of them appearing once. CDR1 is SGHRS and CDR2 is YFSETQ in the germline V gene. This CDR3 has 12 amino acids. The V gene end was trimmed by 3 bases and the J gene end by 10 bases; junction bases not matched to a gene: 4. In regard to this clone: What it binds is unknown.

The rearrangement uses TRBV5-1 and TRBJ1-1; 9 nucleotides line up with TRBD1. Specimen: PBMCs. The TCR originated in a man between 18 and 29 years old in good health and CMV-seronegative. CDR3: CASSWDREGAFF. CDR3 bases: TGCGCCAGCAGCTGGGACAGGGAGGGAGCTTTCTTT.